This T cell receptor beta chain was identified in a study of blood T cell repertoires in COVID-19. Across the study: Samples of COVID-19 (acute and convalescent) were obtained from the United States, Italy and Spain. PBMCs, B-cell-depleted T cells, or T cells provided the cDNA or gDNA that made up the material.

The CDR3 contains 19 residues. Germline CDR1 reads KGHDR; CDR2 reads SFDVKD. V shed 7 bases, J shed 0 bases, and the junction held 14 bases outside the gene matches. Authors' data handling: Reference gene primer amplification gave nucleated cell count estimates. Generated by immunoSEQ multiplex PCR, the TCRdb table keeps only in-frame clones and is missing some. D and trimming were read from the DNA, whereas the V and J calls and clone size are those reported in that table. The table lists approximately 300,000 clones, roughly 87% of them singletons. The TCR sequence derives from a man over 45 with active or convalescent COVID-19. The sequencing input was peripheral blood. The J gene is TRBJ2-1, the V gene TRBV24-1; 10 nucleotides line up with TRBD1. The CDR3 loop reads CATSANSGGQGHSYNEQFF. The DNA for the CDR3 is TGTGCCACCAGCGCCAACTCAGGGGGACAGGGGCACTCCTACAATGAGCAGTTCTTC.